A single TCR beta chain is shown here with its context. Original processing notes: Reference gene primer amplification gave nucleated cell count estimates. Using immunoSEQ multiplex PCR, the repertoire was profiled, and TCRdb retains in-frame clones only, with some absent. For V, J and clone size, that table is used; D and trimming come from the DNA. The sample shows 44,000 or so clones, approximately 84% of them seen only once. This specimen belongs to a study of blood T cell repertoires in COVID-19. Study at large: Some COVID-19 samples were acute and others convalescent; all came from the United States, Italy and Spain. PBMCs, B-cell-depleted T cells, or T cells were the source of the cDNA or gDNA that made up the material.

The CDR3 is 11 residues long. V was shortened by 8 bases and J by 4 bases, with 9 bases between the two germline ends. The sample was peripheral blood. The receptor was isolated from a man aged 45-65 years with active COVID-19. The chain uses TRBV12-3 or TRBV12-4 and TRBJ2-7; D might be TRBD1 (5 bases). Written as DNA, the CDR3 is TGTGCCAGCGCAGGGTTTTACGAGCAGTACTTC. Its protein product is CASAGFYEQYF.